The 23 T cell receptor beta chains in this list originate from one sample, sequenced in a study of T cell repertoires in cytomegalovirus infection. These TCRs' antigens remain unknown. TCRdb called the reads again in MiXCR, with one record for every CDR3 protein. The profile shows roughly 990,000 distinct CDR3 sequences, under 40% of them singletons. The sequenced sample was cultured CD8+ T cells from PBMCs, obtained from culture after CMV antigen stimulation. These receptors came from a human donor in good health (CMV status not recorded). Some clones in this sample may be carry-over from other donors' samples.

The DNA for the CDR3 is TGTGCCAGCAGCAAAGAACGGACAGTTATCTTCTATGGCTACACCTTC. Translating gives CASSKERTVIFYGYTF. The chain carries TRBV6-6 and TRBJ1-2, with a tentative D call TRBD1 (6 bases). The CDR3 loop spans 16 amino acids. The V gene's germline CDR1 is MNHNY and CDR2 SVGAGI (reference sequence). Trimming stripped 6 bases from V and 4 bases from J, with 21 bases between.

The chain employs TRBV19 and TRBJ1-1; D is undetermined. V was cut by 5 bases and J by 0 bases, with 10 bases left in between. The V gene's germline CDR1 is LNHDA and CDR2 SQIVND (reference sequence). This CDR3 region has 14 residues. The CDR3 region has the DNA TGTGCCAGTAGTGTGTTGGGCTTGAACACTGAAGCTTTCTTT. Its protein product is CASSVLGLNTEAFF. The full variable domain, with the rest looked up from reference TRBV19 and TRBJ1-1, is DGGITQSPKYLFRKEGQNVTLSCEQNLNHDAMYWYRQDPGQGLRLIYYSQIVNDFQKGDIAEGYSVSREKKESFPLTVTSAQKNPTAFYLCASSVLGLNTEAFFGQGTRLTVV.

This clonotype was seen more than once but under ten times. The V gene is TRBV7-4, the J gene TRBJ2-7, with 8 positions matching TRBD1. The germline gives CDR1 SGHVT, CDR2 SQSDAQ. The CDR3 contains 15 residues. The V segment lost 5 bases and the J segment 3 bases; nucleotides outside the gene matches: 9. The chain's CDR3 is CASSHRQGIYYEQYF. The DNA for the CDR3 is TGTGCCAGCAGCCATCGACAGGGGATCTACTACGAGCAGTACTTC.

In its sample, this clonotype was seen a few times. CDR3 in amino acids: CASVSSAETQYF. CDR3 DNA sequence: TGTGCCAGTGTTAGCTCCGCCGAGACCCAGTACTTC. This chain connects TRBV6-2 or TRBV6-3 to TRBJ2-5; D uncertain. The CDR3 loop spans 12 amino acids. CDR1 MNHEY and CDR2 SVGEGT come from the germline V gene. V was shortened by 9 bases and J by 5 bases, with 13 bases between the two germline ends.

The table lists this clonotype with a count of one. The J gene is TRBJ2-7, the V gene TRBV7-9; D gene ambiguous. Germline assignment: CDR1 SEHNR and CDR2 FQNEAQ (reference sequence). The CDR3 is 12 residues long. V was pared by 5 bases and J by 2 bases, with 7 bases between. The CDR3 loop is CASSPLTYEQYV. CDR3 nucleotides: TGTGCCAGCAGCCCGCTGACCTACGAGCAGTACGTC.

There are many counts of this clonotype. V and J are TRBV7-2 and TRBJ2-3, with D perhaps TRBD1 (6 bases). This CDR3 has 13 amino acids. The V end lost 4 bases, the J end lost 6 bases, and 11 bases lay between the germline ends. The germline V gene encodes CDR1 SGHTA and CDR2 FQGNSA. Written as DNA, the CDR3 is TGTGCCAGCAGCTACGAGGGGGTGGATACGCAGTATTTT. Residues: CASSYEGVDTQYF.

The CDR3 bases are TGTGCCAGCAGTCTCATAGCACAGAACACTGAAGCTTTCTTT. Its translation: CASSLIAQNTEAFF. J is TRBJ1-1 and V is TRBV19; D unclear. Germline lookup yields CDR1 LNHDA and CDR2 SQIVND (reference sequence). The CDR3 loop spans 14 amino acids. The ends were cut back, 9 bases at V and 1 base at J, with 15 bases in the middle.

This sequence joins TRBV7-2 and TRBJ1-5; 7 nucleotides match TRBD1. The CDR3 spans 16 residues. CDR1 is SGHTA and CDR2 is FQGNSA in the germline V gene. V gave up 5 bases and J gave up 0 bases; unmatched junction bases: 7. Here the CDR3 DNA reads TGTGCCAGCAGCCCGACAGGGTTGGGTAGCAATCAGCCCCAGCATTTT. Translation: CASSPTGLGSNQPQHF.

This clonotype was detected a few times. V and J are TRBV7-8 and TRBJ2-1, with TRBD2 identical over 10 bases. Trimming at V came to 2 bases and at J to 9 bases, leaving 7 bases not matched to a gene. The CDR3 loop spans 15 amino acids. Per the germline V gene, CDR1 is SGHVS and CDR2 is FQNEAQ. The DNA for the CDR3 is TGTGCCAGCAGCTTATTACTAGCGGGGTGGGGTGAGCAGTTCTTC. It encodes CASSLLLAGWGEQFF.

This clonotype was recorded many times. The gene calls are TRBV7-2 and TRBJ1-1; no clear D. The CDR3 contains 11 residues. The germline CDR1 and CDR2 sequences are SGHTA and FQGNSA. V lost 11 bases and J 3 bases, leaving 10 bases between the germline ends. CDR3 nucleotide sequence: TGTGCCCAGAAGGATCACACTGAAGCTTTCTTT. Translated, it gives CAQKDHTEAFF.

The genes are TRBV14 and TRBJ2-3; 9 nucleotides align to TRBD1. The ends lost 3 bases at V and 5 bases at J; junction bases unmatched: 6. The CDR3 is 15 residues long. The germline V gene encodes CDR1 SGHDN and CDR2 FVKESK. The CDR3 nucleotides are TGTGCCAGCAGCCACCCCGGGACAGGGAGAGATACGCAGTATTTT. Translation gives CASSHPGTGRDTQYF.

The V and J genes are TRBV11-2 and TRBJ2-3; D unresolved. Trimming stripped 4 bases from V and 3 bases from J, with 17 bases between. CDR1 SGHAT and CDR2 FQNNGV come from the germline V gene. The CDR3 totals 16 residues. The DNA of the CDR3 is TGTGCCAGCAGCTCAAGTACTGGCTCTGGGACAGATACGCAGTATTTT. Protein: CASSSSTGSGTDTQYF.

The V gene is TRBV11-2, the J gene TRBJ2-2, with D maybe TRBD2 (5 bases). The germline gives CDR1 SGHAT, CDR2 FQNNGV. The CDR3 covers 20 residues. Trimming took 4 bases from V and 0 from J, leaving 24 bases between them. CDR3 nucleotide sequence: TGTGCCAGCAGCTGGCCAGCGGCAGGACCCGACACATCGAACACCGGGGAGCTGTTTTTT. It yields the protein CASSWPAAGPDTSNTGELFF.

The table lists this clonotype with a few counts. The rearrangement links TRBV7-9 to TRBJ2-7; perhaps D is TRBD1 or TRBD2 (5 bases each). V was shortened by 3 bases and J by 6 bases, with 9 bases between the two germline ends. Germline CDR1 is SEHNR and CDR2 is FQNEAQ (reference sequence). The CDR3 has 12 amino acids. The CDR3 reads CASSFSGTEQYV. CDR3 nucleotide sequence: TGTGCCAGCAGCTTCTCAGGGACCGAGCAGTACGTC.

The rearrangement links TRBV27 to TRBJ1-5, with D hard to call. The CDR3 length is 16 residues. Trimming pared 6 bases from V and 1 base from J, leaving 16 bases between. CDR1 MNHEY and CDR2 SMNVEV come from the germline V gene (reference sequence). CDR3: CASSKAWGKSNQPQHF. Written as DNA, the CDR3 is TGTGCCAGCAGCAAGGCTTGGGGAAAAAGCAATCAGCCCCAGCATTTT.

The J gene is TRBJ2-7, the V gene TRBV4-1, with D possibly being TRBD1 (5 bases). CDR3 length: 14 amino acids. Germline loops: CDR1 MGHRA, CDR2 YSYEKL. V was cut by 0 bases and J by 5 bases, with 11 bases left in between. The CDR3 region has the DNA TGCGCCAGCAGCCAAGAGGGCAGGGTCAACGAGCAGTACGTC. Its translation is CASSQEGRVNEQYV.

The chain uses TRBV11-2 and TRBJ2-4, with TRBD1 as a possible D gene (5 bases). Trimming took 5 bases from V and 0 from J, leaving 11 bases between them. CDR1 and CDR2 from the germline V gene are SGHAT and FQNNGV. The CDR3 covers 15 residues. CDR3 region: CASSRGREAKNIQYF. CDR3 sequence (DNA): TGTGCCAGCAGCAGGGGCCGAGAAGCCAAAAACATTCAGTACTTC.

This clonotype was observed at least ten times. The chain has TRBV6-1 and TRBJ2-2, with 7 bases that match TRBD1. The CDR3 covers 15 residues. Trimming removed 4 bases from V and 2 bases from J; junction bases left unmatched: 4. Germline lookup yields CDR1 MNHNS and CDR2 SASEGT. CDR3: CASSGGQDNTGELFF. CDR3 DNA sequence: TGTGCCAGCAGTGGAGGACAGGACAACACCGGGGAGCTGTTTTTT.

The gene calls are TRBV7-9 and TRBJ2-3; TRBD2 matches at 9 bases. V shed 8 bases and J 3 bases; nucleotides not matched to a gene: 9. The CDR3 extends over 15 amino acids. The germline gives CDR1 SEHNR, CDR2 FQNEAQ (reference sequence). The CDR3 region has the DNA TGTGCCAGCCGGGGTGCGGGGGGGATAACAGATACGCAGTATTTT. Translated, it gives CASRGAGGITDTQYF.

The chain combines TRBV6-6 with TRBJ2-7; possible D gene TRBD1, 6 bases. Germline loops: CDR1 MNHNY, CDR2 SVGAGI (reference sequence). The CDR3 totals 14 residues. V lost 2 bases and J 3 bases, leaving 11 bases between the germline ends. This chain's CDR3 is CASSYTGGIYEQYF. The CDR3 DNA reads TGTGCCAGCAGTTACACTGGGGGCATCTACGAGCAGTACTTC.

This clonotype was seen a handful of times. The V gene is TRBV7-9, the J gene TRBJ2-7; tentatively, D is TRBD1 or TRBD2 (5 bases each). The V end lost 5 bases, the J end lost 7 bases, and 12 bases lay between the germline ends. The CDR3 is made up of 12 amino acids. Germline V gene sequence: CDR1 SEHNR, CDR2 FQNEAQ (reference sequence). This CDR3 reads CASSAGGREQYF. DNA for the CDR3: TGTGCCAGCAGCGCTGGGGGAAGGGAGCAGTACTTC.

The CDR3 DNA reads TGTGCCAGCAGCGATCTTCTAACTCCTAACTATGGCTACACCTTC. Translated: CASSDLLTPNYGYTF. The V and J genes are TRBV5-3 and TRBJ1-2; D gene uncertain. TRBV5-3 is labeled an ORF, and its function is uncertain. There are 15 residues in the CDR3. Trimming took 8 bases from V and 0 from J, leaving 17 bases between them.

This clonotype has at least ten counts. The chain couples TRBV7-9 to TRBJ2-3; 11 bases fit TRBD2. Germline lookup yields CDR1 SEHNR and CDR2 FQNEAQ (reference sequence). The junction had 3 bases not matched to a gene; V was cut back by 4 bases and J by 0 bases. The length of the CDR3 is 16 residues. CDR3 in DNA: TGTGCCAGCAGCTCGCTAGCGGGGGGCAGCACAGATACGCAGTATTTT. It is translated as CASSSLAGGSTDTQYF.